The rows below give T cell receptor beta chains drawn from one sample of a study of CD8 T cells in Susac syndrome. TCRdb analysed the immunoSEQ multiplex PCR reads with MiXCR anew, one entry per CDR3 protein. Of roughly 200,000 distinct CDR3 sequences in the sample, roughly 95% are singletons; the top ten hold over 0.08%. Specimen: CD4+ T cells from PBMCs. The origin of the receptors is a human donor in good health. Both conserved end residues are part of each CDR3. The order of the fields is V gene, clone size, J gene, D gene, CDR3 protein, CDR3 DNA. A D gene is named only where the DNA matches it firmly. The size entry is marked missing in some rows and otherwise reads once, few, many or a size class.

V: TRBV12-3/TRBV12-4; size: .; J: TRBJ2-5; D: .; CDR3: CASSSPGGEETQYF; DNA: TGTGCCAGCAGTTCCCCCGGGGGCGAGGAGACCCAGTACTTC
V: TRBV30; size: .; J: TRBJ2-7; D: TRBD2; CDR3: CAWSEGLELPYEQYF; DNA: TGTGCCTGGAGTGAGGGACTAGAACTTCCCTACGAGCAGTACTTC
V: TRBV20-1; size: .; J: TRBJ2-1; D: .; CDR3: CSAERSSQYNEQFF; DNA: TGCAGTGCCGAGAGGTCTAGCCAATACAATGAGCAGTTCTTC
V: TRBV5-1; size: once; J: TRBJ1-1; D: .; CDR3: CASSLTDLNTEAFF; DNA: TGCGCCAGCAGCCTGACAGACTTGAACACTGAAGCTTTCTTT
V: TRBV9; size: .; J: TRBJ1-2; D: .; CDR3: CASSVGPRDGGYTF; DNA: TGTGCCAGCAGCGTAGGCCCCAGGGATGGAGGCTACACCTTC
V: TRBV20-1; size: .; J: TRBJ2-3; D: TRBD2; CDR3: CSARFPHLAGVATDTQYF; DNA: TGCAGTGCTAGATTCCCCCATTTAGCGGGAGTCGCCACAGATACGCAGTATTTT
V: TRBV29-1; size: .; J: TRBJ1-5; D: .; CDR3: CSVATGADQPQHF; DNA: TGCAGCGTTGCGACAGGTGCTGATCAGCCCCAGCATTTT
V: TRBV14; size: .; J: TRBJ1-5; D: .; CDR3: CASSQYGNQPQHF; DNA: TGTGCCAGCAGCCAATATGGGAATCAGCCCCAGCATTTT
V: TRBV7-9; size: once; J: TRBJ2-1; D: TRBD2; CDR3: CASSPKRGAYNEQFF; DNA: TGTGCCAGCAGCCCCAAGCGGGGGGCCTACAATGAGCAGTTCTTC
V: TRBV3-1; size: .; J: TRBJ1-2; D: TRBD1; CDR3: CASSPRKGAGYTF; DNA: TGTGCCAGCAGCCCTCGTAAGGGGGCTGGCTACACCTTC
V: TRBV28; size: .; J: TRBJ2-7; D: TRBD2; CDR3: CASSGSGASSYEQYF; DNA: TGTGCCAGCAGCGGTAGCGGGGCCAGTTCCTACGAGCAGTACTTC
V: TRBV5-1; size: .; J: TRBJ2-1; D: TRBD2; CDR3: CASSSLTGGTGEQFF; DNA: TGCGCCAGCAGCTCCCTAACGGGAGGGACGGGTGAGCAGTTCTTC
V: TRBV14; size: .; J: TRBJ2-4; D: TRBD2; CDR3: CASSQYSGSTYIQYF; DNA: TGTGCCAGCAGCCAGTATAGCGGGAGTACCTACATTCAGTACTTC
V: TRBV12-3/TRBV12-4; size: .; J: TRBJ1-3; D: .; CDR3: CASSPRYRGNTIYF; DNA: TGTGCCAGCAGTCCCCGGTATCGCGGAAACACCATATATTTT
V: TRBV6-2/TRBV6-3; size: .; J: TRBJ1-5; D: TRBD1; CDR3: CASSRQGTPQPQHF; DNA: TGTGCCAGCAGCCGACAGGGGACCCCACAGCCCCAGCATTTT
V: TRBV7-2; size: .; J: TRBJ2-1; D: .; CDR3: CASSLGTGNYNEQFF; DNA: TGTGCCAGCAGCTTAGGAACTGGAAATTACAATGAGCAGTTCTTC
V: TRBV6-5; size: .; J: TRBJ1-5; D: TRBD1; CDR3: CASSPDRGRNQPQHF; DNA: TGTGCCAGCAGCCCTGACAGGGGGAGAAATCAGCCCCAGCATTTT
V: TRBV7-9; size: .; J: TRBJ1-5; D: .; CDR3: CASSLESGKASNQPQHF; DNA: TGTGCCAGCAGCTTAGAATCTGGGAAAGCGAGCAATCAGCCCCAGCATTTT
V: TRBV6-2/TRBV6-3; size: .; J: TRBJ2-5; D: .; CDR3: CASMGAIQETQYF; DNA: TGTGCCAGCATGGGCGCGATACAAGAGACCCAGTACTTC
V: TRBV24-1; size: .; J: TRBJ1-2; D: .; CDR3: CATSDRLNYGYTF; DNA: TGTGCCACCAGTGACCGGCTTAACTATGGCTACACCTTC
V: TRBV11-2; size: .; J: TRBJ2-7; D: .; CDR3: CASSLARARMYEQYF; DNA: TGTGCCAGCAGCTTAGCCCGGGCTAGAATGTACGAGCAGTACTTC
V: TRBV12-3/TRBV12-4; size: few; J: TRBJ1-1; D: .; CDR3: CASSLGQKNTEAFF; DNA: TGTGCCAGCAGTTTAGGACAGAAGAACACTGAAGCTTTCTTT
V: TRBV6-5; size: .; J: TRBJ2-7; D: .; CDR3: CASSYSPASEQYF; DNA: TGTGCCAGCAGTTACTCGCCAGCTAGCGAGCAGTACTTC
V: TRBV7-2; size: .; J: TRBJ2-3; D: .; CDR3: CASSLVSEDTQYF; DNA: TGTGCCAGCAGCTTAGTCAGTGAAGATACGCAGTATTTT
V: TRBV9; size: .; J: TRBJ2-2; D: .; CDR3: CASSVGGWGPAGELFF; DNA: TGTGCCAGCAGCGTAGGAGGGTGGGGGCCCGCCGGGGAGCTGTTTTTT
V: TRBV2; size: .; J: TRBJ2-1; D: TRBD2; CDR3: CASSDGVLAGDVQFF; DNA: TGTGCCAGCAGTGATGGGGTCCTAGCGGGAGACGTGCAGTTCTTC
V: TRBV30; size: .; J: TRBJ2-4; D: TRBD1; CDR3: CAGGQAGDIQYF; DNA: TGTGCCGGAGGACAGGCAGGTGACATTCAGTACTTC
V: TRBV28; size: .; J: TRBJ2-5; D: .; CDR3: CASSGTLETQYF; DNA: TGTGCCAGCAGCGGGACTTTGGAGACCCAGTACTTC
V: TRBV21-1; size: .; J: TRBJ2-1; D: .; CDR3: CASSSYPFCNEQFF; DNA: TGTGCCAGCAGCTCCTACCCTTTTTGCAATGAGCAGTTCTTC
V: TRBV15; size: .; J: TRBJ2-1; D: TRBD1; CDR3: CATSRDRVLGQFF; DNA: TGTGCCACCAGCAGGGACAGGGTTTTGGGGCAGTTCTTC
V: TRBV24-1; size: once; J: TRBJ2-1; D: TRBD2; CDR3: CATSDLAGASWNEQFF; DNA: TGTGCCACCAGTGACCTAGCGGGAGCGTCGTGGAATGAGCAGTTCTTC
V: TRBV27; size: once; J: TRBJ2-5; D: .; CDR3: CASSSNAETQYF; DNA: TGTGCCAGCAGTTCAAACGCAGAGACCCAGTACTTC
V: TRBV7-2; size: few; J: TRBJ1-4; D: .; CDR3: CASSLNEKLFF; DNA: TGTGCCAGCAGCTTAAATGAAAAACTGTTTTTT